Below are 29 T cell receptor beta chains sequenced from a single sample in a study of CD8+ T cells in alopecia areata. Extraction of RNA preceded its reverse transcription into cDNA, which served as the sequencing template. The repertoire was sequenced with immunoSEQ multiplex PCR; TCRdb's copy has only in-frame clones and lacks some. The sample gives approximately 29,000 clones, roughly 80% of which show up once; about 20% is in the top ten. Material: NKG2D-low CD8+ T cells sorted from blood. These receptors were taken from a human donor with alopecia areata.

This chain joins TRBV2 and TRBJ2-1, with TRBD1 matching over 10 bases. The V gene end was trimmed by 7 bases and the J gene end by 2 bases; junction bases not matched to a gene: 5. The V gene's germline CDR1 is SNHLY and CDR2 FYNNEI. The CDR3 totals 15 residues. The CDR3 sequence: CASIPGQGTYNEQFF. The CDR3 coding sequence is TGTGCCAGCATCCCGGGACAGGGGACCTACAATGAGCAGTTCTTC.

The V gene is TRBV7-9, the J gene TRBJ2-5; TRBD2 agrees at 9 bases. This CDR3 is built from 17 residues. Losses at the gene ends were 4 bases for V and 4 bases for J; bases not matched to a gene: 13. Germline V lookup: CDR1 SEHNR, CDR2 FQNEAQ (reference sequence). In DNA form, the CDR3 reads TGTGCCAGCAGCTCCCCATTAGCGGGGGTAGGTGGAGAGACCCAGTACTTC. Translating gives CASSSPLAGVGGETQYF.

The gene calls are TRBV27 and TRBJ2-1; D gene uncertain. The V and J ends lost 7 bases and 5 bases respectively, with 9 bases between them. The CDR3 is 12 residues long. The germline V gene encodes CDR1 MNHEY and CDR2 SMNVEV (reference sequence). The CDR3 region has the DNA TGTGCCAGCAAAAGCTATGACAATGAGCAGTTCTTC. The encoded protein is CASKSYDNEQFF.

The chain employs TRBV7-8 and TRBJ2-1; D is unresolved. The CDR3 covers 15 residues. Germline CDR1 and CDR2: SGHVS and FQNEAQ. V was clipped by 0 bases and J by 1 base, with 7 bases between them. DNA of the CDR3: TGTGCCAGCAGCTTAGCGGGGTTTTCCTACAATGAGCAGTTCTTC. Amino acids: CASSLAGFSYNEQFF.

The chain employs TRBV25-1 and TRBJ2-5; D is possibly TRBD1 (6 bases). CDR1 is MGHDK and CDR2 is SYGVNS in the germline V gene. The CDR3 runs to 15 residues. Between the trimmed V and J ends, which lost 2 bases and 8 bases, there was a span of 18 bases. The CDR3 coding sequence is TGTGCCAGCAGTGAACGATGGCAGGGGTTGGATACCCAGTACTTC. Its protein is CASSERWQGLDTQYF.

The chain has TRBV7-9 and TRBJ2-5; the D is unclear. V was cut by 4 bases and J by 5 bases, with 5 bases left in between. CDR1 and CDR2 from the germline V gene are SEHNR and FQNEAQ (reference sequence). The CDR3 covers 11 residues. This chain's CDR3 is CASSYGETQYF. CDR3 nucleotide sequence: TGTGCCAGCAGCTATGGTGAGACCCAGTACTTC.

The gene calls are TRBV27 and TRBJ2-7, with D perhaps TRBD1 or TRBD2 (5 bases each). With 5 bases removed from V and 2 bases from J, the gap between germline ends came to 13 bases. This CDR3 has 14 amino acids. The germline CDR1 and CDR2 sequences are MNHEY and SMNVEV (reference sequence). The CDR3 sequence is CASSPGTETYEQYF. CDR3 coding DNA: TGTGCCAGCAGTCCGGGGACGGAGACCTACGAGCAGTACTTC.

This clone is labeled as medium-sized. The V and J genes are TRBV15 and TRBJ2-3; 10 positions match TRBD2. V lost 4 bases to trimming and J lost 6 bases; unmatched junction nucleotides: 10. Germline V gene data show CDR1 as LNHNV and CDR2 as YYDKDF (reference sequence). The CDR3 loop spans 16 amino acids. CDR3 residues: CATSKIVLAGTDTQYF. DNA for the CDR3: TGTGCCACCAGCAAGATCGTACTAGCGGGAACGGATACGCAGTATTTT.

This chain uses TRBV7-9 with TRBJ1-1; 8 bases are a match to TRBD1. Germline trimming cut 5 bases from V and 5 bases from J; bases unmatched to any gene: 7. The germline CDR1 and CDR2 sequences are SEHNR and FQNEAQ (reference sequence). The length of the CDR3 is 14 residues. CDR3 DNA sequence: TGTGCCAGCAGCCCGGCAGGGGGCGCGACTGAAGCTTTCTTT. Its translation: CASSPAGGATEAFF.

The chain uses TRBV27 and TRBJ2-7; 9 bases map to TRBD1. CDR1 and CDR2 (germline): MNHEY, SMNVEV (reference sequence). V gave up 5 bases and J gave up 4 bases; unmatched junction bases: 6. This CDR3 is built from 14 residues. CDR3 DNA sequence: TGTGCCAGCAGTCCGACAGGGGGAGGTTACGAGCAGTACTTC. Protein: CASSPTGGGYEQYF.

The rearrangement joins TRBV27 to TRBJ2-7; D gene uncertain. V was shortened by 8 bases and J by 0 bases, with 5 bases between the two germline ends. Germline V gene sequence: CDR1 MNHEY, CDR2 SMNVEV (reference sequence). The CDR3 has 11 amino acids. CDR3 nucleotides: TGTGCCAGCGGCGGCTCCTACGAGCAGTACTTC. Translation gives CASGGSYEQYF.

The chain carries TRBV9 and TRBJ1-5; D is perhaps TRBD1 (5 bases). The germline CDR1 and CDR2 sequences are SGDLS and YYNGEE. V gave up 3 bases and J gave up 3 bases, with 22 bases separating them. CDR3 length: 18 residues. The CDR3 reads CASSETEGWPGLNQPQHF. The CDR3 bases are TGTGCCAGCAGCGAGACGGAGGGGTGGCCAGGTCTCAATCAGCCCCAGCATTTT.

About this clone: This may be a read error: a much more frequent sequence differs by one nucleotide. The chain carries TRBV29-1 and TRBJ2-7, with TRBD2 identical over 7 bases. The CDR3 spans 16 residues. Per germline, CDR1 SQVTM and CDR2 ANQGSEA. This chain's CDR3 is CSVATDYREVAYEQHF. The DNA of the CDR3 is TGCAGCGTTGCAACGGACTACCGGGAGGTCGCCTACGAGCAGCACTTC.

This chain joins TRBV6-5 and TRBJ2-3, with D possibly TRBD2 on 6 matching bases. Germline CDR1 MNHEY, CDR2 SVGAGI. The CDR3 has 15 residues. Trimming took off 1 base at V and 1 base at J, with 9 bases between the two ends. CDR3 DNA: TGTGCCAGCAGTTACTGGGGGGACGGCACAGATACGCAGTATTTT. Translated, it gives CASSYWGDGTDTQYF.

The chain employs TRBV29-1 and TRBJ1-2; maybe TRBD1 (6 bases). The CDR3 runs to 12 residues. The V end lost 6 bases, the J end lost 12 bases, and 20 bases lay between the germline ends. The germline V gene has CDR1 SQVTM and CDR2 ANQGSEA. In nucleotides, the CDR3 is TGCAGCGTCGAGACCCCCAAGGGGGTTAACACCTTC. This codes for CSVETPKGVNTF.

The V and J genes are TRBV27 and TRBJ2-7; D not certain. Trimming stripped 5 bases from V and 0 bases from J, with 8 bases between. CDR1 is MNHEY and CDR2 is SMNVEV in the germline V gene (reference sequence). CDR3 size: 13 residues. As DNA, the CDR3 is TGTGCCAGCAGTACCAGATACTCCTACGAGCAGTACTTC. Translation gives CASSTRYSYEQYF.

The chain recombines TRBV4-2 with TRBJ1-2; D call uncertain. This CDR3 comprises 15 residues. V lost 0 bases to trimming and J lost 2 bases, with 10 bases between them. CDR1 is LGHNA and CDR2 is YNFKEQ in the germline V gene. The CDR3 sequence is CASSQDIARNYGYTF. As DNA, the CDR3 is TGTGCCAGCAGCCAAGATATCGCCAGAAACTATGGCTACACCTTC.

The V call is TRBV7-9, the J call TRBJ2-7, with 8 bases aligning to TRBD1. Germline CDR1 is SEHNR and CDR2 is FQNEAQ (reference sequence). CDR3 length: 15 residues. The V segment lost 2 bases and the J segment 5 bases; nucleotides outside the gene matches: 8. The CDR3 region has the DNA TGTGCCAGCAGCTTAATCTACCAGGGGGCGGACGAGCAGTACTTC. Protein: CASSLIYQGADEQYF.

The chain uses TRBV27 and TRBJ2-7; D gene ambiguous. Trimming stripped 5 bases from V and 0 bases from J, with 11 bases between. Germline values: CDR1 MNHEY, CDR2 SMNVEV (reference sequence). The CDR3 has 14 amino acids. The CDR3 protein is CASSPQSPSYEQYF. CDR3 DNA: TGTGCCAGCAGTCCCCAATCGCCCTCCTACGAGCAGTACTTC.

The rearrangement joins TRBV7-9 to TRBJ2-3; the D call may be TRBD1 or TRBD2 (5 bases each). Per germline, CDR1 SEHNR and CDR2 FQNEAQ (reference sequence). Trimming removed 5 bases at V and 2 bases at J, with 17 bases between. This CDR3 contains 16 residues. This CDR3 is CASSGQPGPITDTQYF. The CDR3 nucleotides read TGTGCCAGCAGCGGTCAACCGGGACCCATCACAGATACGCAGTATTTT.

V gene TRBV29-1 combines with J gene TRBJ2-7, with D tentatively TRBD1 or TRBD2 (6 bases each). The V end lost 4 bases, the J end lost 3 bases, and 16 bases lay between the germline ends. Germline V gives CDR1 SQVTM, CDR2 ANQGSEA. The CDR3 totals 14 residues. CDR3 nucleotides: TGCAGCGTTGTTATGCGGGACAAATACTACGAGCAGTACTTC. It yields the protein CSVVMRDKYYEQYF.

Comments on this clone: This probably arose from a read error, given a far larger clone one base away. The chain couples TRBV5-6 to TRBJ1-5; D gene unclear. V was clipped by 2 bases and J by 7 bases, with 4 bases between them. Germline V gene lookup returns CDR1 SGHDT and CDR2 YYEEEE. The CDR3 extends over 11 amino acids. Written as DNA, the CDR3 is TGTGCCAGCAGCTTTGTCCAGCCCCAGCATTTT. It translates to CASSFVQPQHF.

The chain uses TRBV6-6 and TRBJ1-5; D not resolved. CDR1 is MNHNY, CDR2 SVGAGI, per germline (reference sequence). CDR3 length: 15 residues. Trimming left V 3 bases short and J 0 bases short, with 9 bases between. The chain's CDR3 is CASSYGADSNQPQHF. CDR3 coding DNA: TGTGCCAGCAGTTATGGCGCAGATAGCAATCAGCCCCAGCATTTT.

The chain links TRBV4-3 to TRBJ2-7; maybe TRBD2 (7 bases). The CDR3 sequence is 15 residues long. V lost 0 bases, J lost 3 bases, and 12 bases lay in between. The germline V gene has CDR1 LGHNA and CDR2 YSLEER. The CDR3 sequence: CASSQEEGGSYEQYF. As DNA, the CDR3 is TGCGCCAGCAGCCAAGAAGAGGGGGGGAGCTACGAGCAGTACTTC.

The V and J genes are TRBV29-1 and TRBJ2-1; no clear D gene. Germline V gives CDR1 SQVTM, CDR2 ANQGSEA. This CDR3 comprises 10 residues. Trimming left V 4 bases short and J 7 bases short, with 5 bases between. The CDR3 DNA sequence: TGCAGCGTTGCCTCTAATGAGCAGTTCTTC. As protein: CSVASNEQFF.

This clone showed up just a few times. DNA of the CDR3: TGCGCCAGCAGTCAATTCCGAGGGGCGAGGGTTACTAGCACAGATACGCAGTATTTT. Encoded protein: CASSQFRGARVTSTDTQYF. The chain uses TRBV23-1 and TRBJ2-3; D assignment may be TRBD1 or TRBD2 (5 bases each). TRBV23-1 is recorded as an ORF, its role being uncertain. The CDR3 runs to 19 residues. With 1 base removed from V and 0 bases from J, the gap between germline ends came to 20 bases.

The chain combines TRBV30 with TRBJ2-7; 11 bases fit TRBD1. From germline, CDR1 is GTSNPN and CDR2 SVGIG (reference sequence). The CDR3 is 14 amino acids. With V trimmed by 3 bases and J by 5 bases, 6 bases remained unmatched. In DNA form, the CDR3 reads TGTGCCTGGAGCAAGGGACAGGGGGATGACGAGCAGTACTTC. Its translation: CAWSKGQGDDEQYF.

This chain uses TRBV4-1 with TRBJ2-1; D is unresolved. V dropped 0 bases and J dropped 0 bases, with 6 bases sitting between them. The CDR3 length is 15 residues. The germline CDR1 and CDR2 sequences are MGHRA and YSYEKL. For the CDR3, the DNA is TGCGCCAGCAGCCAAGATGGACCCTCCTACAATGAGCAGTTCTTC. Amino acid sequence: CASSQDGPSYNEQFF.

This CDR3 reads CSAREDYEQYF. CDR3 nucleotide sequence: TGCAGTGCTAGAGAAGACTACGAGCAGTACTTC. This rearrangement joins TRBV20-1 to TRBJ2-7; D remains unclear. CDR3 size: 11 residues. V dropped 0 bases and J dropped 3 bases, with 3 bases sitting between them. Germline V gives CDR1 DFQATT, CDR2 SNEGSKA (reference sequence).